What follows are 26 T cell receptor beta chains derived from one specimen sequenced in a study of lymphopenia after photon versus proton radiotherapy. Produced via immunoSEQ multiplex PCR; TCRdb's table is partial and in-frame only. The repertoire holds approximately 160,000 clones, with approximately 91% as singletons. Sequencing used peripheral blood, obtained from a patient treated with photon-based radiotherapy. The receptors originated from a man aged 45 to 65 with gastric cancer.

The V gene is TRBV7-2, the J gene TRBJ2-7, with D possibly being TRBD1 (6 bases). V was cut by 5 bases and J by 0 bases, with 11 bases left in between. Germline V gives CDR1 SGHTA, CDR2 FQGNSA. The length of the CDR3 is 14 residues. The CDR3 DNA reads as TGTGCCAGCAGCACGGGACATTCCTCCTACGAGCAGTACTTC. Residues: CASSTGHSSYEQYF.

The CDR3 spells CASSRDTITGELFF. In DNA, the CDR3 is TGTGCCAGCAGCCGGGACACTATCACCGGGGAGCTGTTTTTT. The rearrangement uses TRBV5-4 and TRBJ2-2; tentatively, D is TRBD1 (6 bases). Deletions cut 4 bases from V and 4 bases from J, with 11 bases between. The germline gives CDR1 SGHNT, CDR2 YYREEE (reference sequence). This CDR3 has 14 amino acids.

This rearrangement joins TRBV30 to TRBJ1-1, with 7 bases aligning to TRBD1. CDR3 length: 14 residues. V trimming: 3 bases; J trimming: 3 bases; junction bases outside the gene matches: 7. The germline gives CDR1 GTSNPN, CDR2 SVGIG (reference sequence). The CDR3 DNA reads as TGTGCCTGGAGCAGGAGAGACAGGGACACTGAAGCTTTCTTT. It yields the protein CAWSRRDRDTEAFF.

This clone came up once. The J gene is TRBJ1-1, the V gene TRBV27; TRBD1 matches at 7 bases. The trim removed 5 bases at V and 6 bases at J, leaving 6 bases unmatched. This CDR3 spans 13 amino acids. Germline lookup yields CDR1 MNHEY and CDR2 SMNVEV (reference sequence). CDR3 sequence (DNA): TGTGCCAGCAGTCCGAACAGGGGCCCTGAAGCTTTCTTT. Residues: CASSPNRGPEAFF.

The V gene is TRBV5-1, the J gene TRBJ1-2; TRBD1 agrees at 8 bases. This CDR3 is built from 14 residues. Germline values: CDR1 SGHRS, CDR2 YFSETQ. The trim removed 4 bases at V and 8 bases at J, leaving 10 bases unmatched. The CDR3 sequence is CASSPGQGREGYTF. CDR3 in DNA: TGCGCCAGCAGCCCCGGACAGGGTCGAGAGGGCTACACCTTC.

This clone has only one observation. V usage is TRBV5-6 and J usage is TRBJ1-1, with 9 bases aligning to TRBD1. Germline V gives CDR1 SGHDT, CDR2 YYEEEE. This CDR3 contains 14 residues. V shed 2 bases and J 11 bases; nucleotides not matched to a gene: 10. CDR3 region: CASSFGQGLEEAFF. The CDR3 DNA is TGTGCCAGCAGCTTTGGACAGGGGCTCGAGGAGGCTTTCTTT.

This chain links TRBV29-1 with TRBJ1-1, with 11 bases fitting TRBD1. V shed 8 bases, J shed 2 bases, and the junction held 4 bases outside the gene matches. Germline CDR1 SQVTM, CDR2 ANQGSEA. CDR3 size: 13 residues. CDR3 sequence: CSIRTGGNTEAFF. CDR3 coding DNA: TGCAGCATTAGGACAGGGGGCAACACTGAAGCTTTCTTT.

This clone was picked up one time. The chain uses TRBV18 and TRBJ2-7, with 7 bases that match TRBD2. CDR1 and CDR2 from the germline V gene are KGHSH and LQKENI. The CDR3 is 14 residues long. J was trimmed by 2 bases and V by 0 bases; bases with no gene match: 1. CDR3 in amino acids: CASSPPGLTYEQYF. The CDR3 DNA sequence: TGTGCCAGCTCACCACCGGGACTAACCTACGAGCAGTACTTC.

The chain joins TRBV11-1 to TRBJ2-1; 7 bases line up with TRBD2. CDR3 length: 16 residues. The J segment lost 3 bases and the V segment lost 1 base, leaving 6 bases of the junction unmatched. Germline V lookup: CDR1 SGHAT, CDR2 FQDESV (reference sequence). CDR3 DNA sequence: TGTGCCAGCAGCTTAGATAGCGGGCAATTCTACAATGAGCAGTTCTTC. Translation: CASSLDSGQFYNEQFF.

The J gene is TRBJ2-6, the V gene TRBV6-1; D is uncertain. The germline gives CDR1 MNHNS, CDR2 SASEGT. The CDR3 covers 15 residues. The V gene lost 6 bases and the J gene lost 1 base, with 10 bases spanning the gap. The CDR3 sequence: CASSETGSGANVLTF. The DNA of the CDR3 is TGTGCCAGCAGCGAGACCGGGTCTGGGGCCAACGTCCTGACTTTC.

V and J are TRBV5-1 and TRBJ1-1; 7 nucleotides align to TRBD1. The CDR3 totals 15 residues. V lost 4 bases and J lost 1; bases outside the gene matches: 7. Germline V gene sequence: CDR1 SGHRS, CDR2 YFSETQ. The CDR3 DNA follows: TGCGCCAGCAGCCCCACAGGGGCTCGGAACACTGAAGCTTTCTTT. Residues: CASSPTGARNTEAFF.

The chain recombines TRBV19 with TRBJ2-1, with 11 bases aligning to TRBD2. The CDR3 totals 19 residues. The V segment lost 5 bases and the J segment 8 bases; nucleotides outside the gene matches: 20. Looked up from germline, CDR1 is LNHDA and CDR2 is SQIVND (reference sequence). The CDR3 reads CASSADQLAGAVSDDEQFF. For the CDR3, the DNA is TGTGCCAGTAGTGCCGACCAACTAGCGGGAGCAGTAAGTGACGATGAGCAGTTCTTC.

The chain carries TRBV4-1 and TRBJ2-7; TRBD1 aligns across 9 bases. J gave up 2 bases and V 3 bases, and 8 bases lay outside the gene matches. CDR3 size: 16 residues. The germline V gene has CDR1 MGHRA and CDR2 YSYEKL. The DNA of the CDR3 is TGCGCCAGCAGCCAGTCCGGACAGGGGCTAACCTACGAGCAGTACTTC. Translating gives CASSQSGQGLTYEQYF.

This chain connects TRBV10-1 to TRBJ1-1, with 7 bases lining up with TRBD1. V shed 4 bases, J shed 7 bases, and the junction held 6 bases outside the gene matches. The CDR3 runs 13 residues. Germline values: CDR1 WNHNN, CDR2 SYGVQD (reference sequence). Here the CDR3 DNA reads TGCGCCAGCAGTGGACAGGGCAACGGTGAAGCTTTCTTT. It translates to CASSGQGNGEAFF.

CDR3 protein: CASQSPYEQYF. CDR3 bases: TGTGCCAGCCAGTCCCCCTACGAGCAGTACTTC. This chain connects TRBV28 to TRBJ2-7, with D unresolved. Germline V gives CDR1 MDHEN, CDR2 SYDVKM. The CDR3 loop spans 11 amino acids. V lost 8 bases and J 2 bases, leaving 7 bases between the germline ends.

The V and J genes are TRBV5-1 and TRBJ2-5; D may correspond to TRBD1 or TRBD2 (5 bases each). Germline CDR1 is SGHRS and CDR2 is YFSETQ. This CDR3 has 14 amino acids. Trimming took 4 bases from V and 0 from J, leaving 10 bases between them. CDR3: CASSPGRNQETQYF. CDR3 DNA: TGCGCCAGCAGCCCGGGACGCAACCAAGAGACCCAGTACTTC.

V gene TRBV18 combines with J gene TRBJ2-3; D gene unclear. This CDR3 contains 13 residues. With 4 bases removed from V and 6 bases from J, the gap between germline ends came to 11 bases. Per germline, CDR1 KGHSH and CDR2 LQKENI. In DNA form, the CDR3 reads TGTGCCAGCTCACTTACACTACGTGATACGCAGTATTTT. Translation gives CASSLTLRDTQYF.

The genes are TRBV5-1 and TRBJ2-5; 11 nucleotides match TRBD2. Germline trimming cut 1 base from V and 3 bases from J; bases unmatched to any gene: 5. The CDR3 has 16 amino acids. Germline lookup yields CDR1 SGHRS and CDR2 YFSETQ. CDR3 residues: CASSLRTSGFKETQYF. In DNA form, the CDR3 reads TGCGCCAGCAGCTTGAGGACTAGCGGGTTTAAAGAGACCCAGTACTTC.

The gene calls are TRBV12-5 and TRBJ2-2; TRBD1 matches at 9 bases. This CDR3 spans 15 amino acids. From germline, CDR1 is LGHNT and CDR2 FRNRAP. The V and J ends lost 5 bases and 5 bases, in that order; junction bases with no gene match: 6. Here the CDR3 DNA reads TGTGCTAGTGGTCCGGGACAGGGTCGGACCGGGGAGCTGTTTTTT. Its translation is CASGPGQGRTGELFF.

The chain is built from TRBV5-4 and TRBJ1-2; TRBD1 agrees at 7 bases. The CDR3 totals 14 residues. Germline CDR1 reads SGHNT; CDR2 reads YYREEE (reference sequence). V lost 0 bases to trimming and J lost 8 bases; unmatched junction nucleotides: 7. The CDR3 protein is CASSLEEGAEGYTF. The CDR3 region has the DNA TGTGCCAGCAGCTTGGAGGAGGGGGCGGAGGGCTACACCTTC.

This clone was found once. The chain carries TRBV12-5 and TRBJ2-5; D is uncertain. Germline V lookup: CDR1 LGHNT, CDR2 FRNRAP. CDR3 length equals 14 residues. V was cut by 0 bases and J by 5 bases, with 10 bases left in between. The CDR3 sequence is CASGLVNIWETQYF. The DNA for the CDR3 is TGTGCTAGTGGTTTGGTCAACATCTGGGAGACCCAGTACTTC.

The V and J genes are TRBV7-2 and TRBJ2-1, with D perhaps matching TRBD1 (6 bases). V shed 0 bases and J shed 0 bases, with 15 bases lying between them. This CDR3 spans 18 amino acids. Germline V lookup: CDR1 SGHTA, CDR2 FQGNSA. The CDR3 is CASSLAGRGRSSYNEQFF. Written as DNA, the CDR3 is TGTGCCAGCAGCTTAGCCGGCAGGGGTCGGAGCTCCTACAATGAGCAGTTCTTC.

A few counts support this clone. The chain is built from TRBV6-4 and TRBJ1-2, with 10 nucleotides matching TRBD1. This CDR3 contains 14 residues. Trimming took 6 bases from V and 6 from J; bases not matched to a gene: 7. The germline V gene has CDR1 MRHNA and CDR2 SNTAGT. Here the CDR3 reads CASSGTGEAHGYTF. CDR3 coding DNA: TGTGCCAGCAGCGGGACAGGGGAGGCGCATGGCTACACCTTC.

This clone has just one count. The CDR3 region has the DNA TGTGCTACTCGGGCCAGGGGGCGCACAGATACGCAGTATTTT. Translation: CATRARGRTDTQYF. This sequence joins TRBV27 and TRBJ2-3; 8 positions match TRBD1. CDR1 and CDR2 from the germline V gene are MNHEY and SMNVEV (reference sequence). This CDR3 is 14 amino acids long.

The gene calls are TRBV7-2 and TRBJ2-3; 10 nucleotides match TRBD2. CDR1 and CDR2 (germline): SGHTA, FQGNSA. The J segment lost 4 bases and the V segment lost 4 bases, leaving 2 bases of the junction unmatched. CDR3 size: 14 residues. The CDR3 nucleotides are TGTGCCAGCAGCTCCCTAGCGGGGGCAGATACGCAGTATTTT. It yields the protein CASSSLAGADTQYF.

The V gene is TRBV18, the J gene TRBJ2-2, with TRBD2 as a possible D gene (6 bases). Per the germline V gene, CDR1 is KGHSH and CDR2 is LQKENI. The CDR3 covers 14 residues. V lost 5 bases to trimming and J lost 5 bases, with 12 bases between them. DNA for the CDR3: TGTGCCAGCTCAGTCGGGACTGAGACCGGGGAGCTGTTTTTT. This sequence encodes CASSVGTETGELFF.